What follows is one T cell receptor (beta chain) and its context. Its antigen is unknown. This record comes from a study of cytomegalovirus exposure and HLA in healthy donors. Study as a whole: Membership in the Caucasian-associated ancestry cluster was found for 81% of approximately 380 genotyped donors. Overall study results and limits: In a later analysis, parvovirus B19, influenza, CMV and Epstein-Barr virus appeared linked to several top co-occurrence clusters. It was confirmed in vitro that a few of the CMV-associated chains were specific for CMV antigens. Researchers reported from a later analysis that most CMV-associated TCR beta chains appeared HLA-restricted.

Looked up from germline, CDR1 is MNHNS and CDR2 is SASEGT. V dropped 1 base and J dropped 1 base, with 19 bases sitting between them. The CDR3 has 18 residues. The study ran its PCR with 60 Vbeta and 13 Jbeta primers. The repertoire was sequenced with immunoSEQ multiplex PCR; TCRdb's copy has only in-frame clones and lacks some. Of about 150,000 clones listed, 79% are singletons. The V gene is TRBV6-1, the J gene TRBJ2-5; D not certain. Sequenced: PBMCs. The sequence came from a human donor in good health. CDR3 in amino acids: CASSEGRLGRRVQETQYF. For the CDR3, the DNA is TGTGCCAGCAGTGAAGGTCGCTTGGGCAGGCGAGTCCAAGAGACCCAGTACTTC.